In this sample, the clone carrying this TCR beta chain turned up a few times. Its antigen remains unknown. TCR beta CDR3 sequences were amplified from RNA transcripts. The TCR CDR3 first-round RT-PCR relied on the HTBI primer set. A single record per CDR3 protein comes from TCRdb applying MiXCR to the multiplex PCR reads. The table shows more than 650,000 distinct CDR3 sequences, with 14% occurring only once. The diagnostic basis comprised clinical symptoms, serum thyroxine and TRAb, thyroid ultrasound and orbital computed tomography. The sample originates from a study of T cells in Graves' hyperthyroidism and ophthalmopathy. Study-wide findings and caveats: Ophthalmopathy and stable hyperthyroidism were separated by a 13 V-J model. In validation, the model predicted ophthalmopathy. These predictions came a median approximately 6.5 months before onset.

CDR1 is SEHNR, CDR2 FQNEAQ, per germline (reference sequence). V was clipped by 5 bases and J by 2 bases, with 10 bases between them. This CDR3 spans 14 amino acids. Specimen: blood. The rearrangement uses TRBV7-9 and TRBJ1-5; the D is unclear. The TCR comes from a woman under 30 with Graves' hyperthyroidism. DNA of the CDR3: TGTGCCAGCAGCCCCGATGGGGGCAATCAGCCCCAGCATTTT. This sequence encodes CASSPDGGNQPQHF.